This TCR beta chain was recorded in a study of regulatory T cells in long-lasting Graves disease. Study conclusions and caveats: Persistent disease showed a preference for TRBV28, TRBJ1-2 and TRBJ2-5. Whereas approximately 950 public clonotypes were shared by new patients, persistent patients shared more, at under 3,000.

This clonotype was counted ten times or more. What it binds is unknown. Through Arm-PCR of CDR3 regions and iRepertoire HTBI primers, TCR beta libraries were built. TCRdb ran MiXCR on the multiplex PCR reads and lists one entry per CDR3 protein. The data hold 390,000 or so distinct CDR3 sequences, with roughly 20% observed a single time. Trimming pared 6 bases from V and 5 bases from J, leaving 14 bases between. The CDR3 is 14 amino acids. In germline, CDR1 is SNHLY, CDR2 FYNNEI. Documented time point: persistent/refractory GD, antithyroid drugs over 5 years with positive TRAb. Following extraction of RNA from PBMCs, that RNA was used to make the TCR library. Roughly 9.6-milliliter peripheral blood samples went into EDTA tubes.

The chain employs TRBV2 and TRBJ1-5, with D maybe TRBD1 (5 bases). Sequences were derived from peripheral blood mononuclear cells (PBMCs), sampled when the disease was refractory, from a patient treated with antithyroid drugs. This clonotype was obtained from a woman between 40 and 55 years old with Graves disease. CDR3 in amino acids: CASSSSGGYQPQHF. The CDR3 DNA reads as TGTGCCAGCAGCTCCAGCGGGGGGTATCAGCCCCAGCATTTT.